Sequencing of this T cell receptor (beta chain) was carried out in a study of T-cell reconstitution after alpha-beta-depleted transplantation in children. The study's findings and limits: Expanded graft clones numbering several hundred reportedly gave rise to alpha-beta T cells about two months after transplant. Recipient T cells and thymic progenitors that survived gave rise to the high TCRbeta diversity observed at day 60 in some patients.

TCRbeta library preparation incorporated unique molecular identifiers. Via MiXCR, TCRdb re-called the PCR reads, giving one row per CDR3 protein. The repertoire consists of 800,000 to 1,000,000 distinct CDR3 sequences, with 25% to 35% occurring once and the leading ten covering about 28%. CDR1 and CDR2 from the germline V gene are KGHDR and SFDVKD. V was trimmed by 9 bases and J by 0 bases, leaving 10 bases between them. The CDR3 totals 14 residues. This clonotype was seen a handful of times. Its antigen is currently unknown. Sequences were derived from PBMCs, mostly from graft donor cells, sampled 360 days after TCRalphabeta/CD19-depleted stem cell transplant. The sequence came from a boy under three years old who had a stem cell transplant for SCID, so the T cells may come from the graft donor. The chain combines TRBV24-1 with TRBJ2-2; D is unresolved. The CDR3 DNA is TGTGCCACCCACGATGCTACGAACACCGGGGAGCTGTTTTTT. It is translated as CATHDATNTGELFF.